This TCR beta chain was captured in a study of T-cell reconstitution after alpha-beta-depleted transplantation in children. CDR1 SGHRS and CDR2 YFSETQ come from the germline V gene. The CDR3 has 15 residues. Trimming pared 2 bases from V and 7 bases from J, leaving 16 bases between. This clonotype was found many times. For TCRbeta, the library was prepared with unique molecular identifiers. TCRdb itself ran the PCR reads through MiXCR, one entry per CDR3 protein. The repertoire holds around 240,000 distinct CDR3 sequences, with 9.7% as singletons. The genes are TRBV5-1 and TRBJ2-1; possibly TRBD2 for D (5 bases). The source was PBMCs from the stem cell graft donor, collected from the stem cell graft. The clonotype originates from a human donor who donated a stem cell graft to a child with SCID. Here the CDR3 reads CASSFHGGLGNEQFF. In nucleotides, the CDR3 is TGCGCCAGCAGCTTCCACGGAGGTCTAGGGAATGAGCAGTTCTTC.